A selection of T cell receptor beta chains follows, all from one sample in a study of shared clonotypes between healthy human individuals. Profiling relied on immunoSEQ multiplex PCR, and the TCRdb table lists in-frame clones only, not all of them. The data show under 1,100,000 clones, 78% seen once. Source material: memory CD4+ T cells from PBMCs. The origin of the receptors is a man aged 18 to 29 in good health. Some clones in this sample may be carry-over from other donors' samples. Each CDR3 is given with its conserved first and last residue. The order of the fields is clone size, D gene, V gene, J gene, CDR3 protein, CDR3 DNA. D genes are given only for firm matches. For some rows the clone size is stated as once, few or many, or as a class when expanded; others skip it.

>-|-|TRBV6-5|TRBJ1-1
CASSGFMGNSEAFF
TGTGCCAGCAGTGGCTTCATGGGGAACTCTGAAGCTTTCTTT
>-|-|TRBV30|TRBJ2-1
CAWSGGTGNEQFF
TGTGCCTGGAGTGGGGGGACGGGGAATGAGCAGTTCTTC
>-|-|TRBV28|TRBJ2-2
CASSLGTPGELFF
TGTGCCAGCAGTTTAGGTACGCCCGGGGAGCTGTTTTTT
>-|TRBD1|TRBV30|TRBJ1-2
CAWRGQVGYGYTF
TGTGCCTGGAGAGGACAGGTTGGTTATGGCTACACCTTC
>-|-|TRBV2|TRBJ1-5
CASTYEGDSNQPQHF
TGTGCCAGCACCTACGAAGGGGATAGCAATCAGCCCCAGCATTTT
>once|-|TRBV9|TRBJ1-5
CASSVGKGSNQPQHF
TGTGCCAGCAGCGTAGGGAAGGGAAGCAATCAGCCCCAGCATTTT
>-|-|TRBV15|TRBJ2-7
CATSREGRVYEQYF
TGTGCCACCAGCAGAGAAGGGCGGGTCTACGAGCAGTACTTC
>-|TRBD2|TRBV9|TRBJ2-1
CASSVGIAGAYNEQFF
TGTGCCAGCAGCGTAGGTATAGCGGGAGCTTACAATGAGCAGTTCTTC
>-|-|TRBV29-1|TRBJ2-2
CSVETGQGGGELFF
TGCAGCGTTGAAACTGGTCAAGGAGGGGGGGAGCTGTTTTTT
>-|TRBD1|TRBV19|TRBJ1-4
CASRDRARLEKLFF
TGTGCCAGTAGGGACAGGGCCCGGCTTGAAAAACTGTTTTTT
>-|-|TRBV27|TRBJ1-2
CASRLQGQRGYTF
TGTGCCAGCAGACTTCAGGGTCAGCGTGGCTACACCTTC
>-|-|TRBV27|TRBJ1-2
CASSLFHNYGYTF
TGTGCCAGCAGTCTCTTTCATAACTATGGCTACACCTTC